This T cell receptor beta chain was sequenced for a study of blood T cell repertoires in COVID-19. Study information: Samples came from the United States, Italy and Spain, spanning acute and convalescent COVID-19. PBMCs, B-cell-depleted T cells, or T cells were the source of the cDNA or gDNA that made up the material.

The CDR3 is 14 residues long. CDR1 is SGHTA, CDR2 FQGTGA, per germline. V was pared by 5 bases and J by 0 bases, with 11 bases between. Original methodology: Nucleated cell number was recorded as an estimate derived from reference gene primer amplification. Clones were read by immunoSEQ multiplex PCR, and TCRdb kept only the in-frame ones, dropping some. Clone size and V and J calls were adopted from that table, with D and trimming inferred from the DNA. The sample carries over 150,000 clones, 85% to 95% recorded once. Input material: peripheral blood. This chain joins TRBV7-3 and TRBJ2-7; D is perhaps TRBD2 (5 bases). The sequence derives from a man aged 50 to 59 with acute or convalescent COVID-19. The CDR3 coding sequence is TGTGCCAGCAGCCCAACGGGATACTCCTACGAGCAGTACTTC. Amino acid sequence: CASSPTGYSYEQYF.